A selection of T cell receptor beta chains follows, all from one sample in a study of OX40 agonist ivuxolimab in advanced cancers. Profiled with immunoSEQ multiplex PCR; TCRdb holds only in-frame clones, not every one. The data hold over 50,000 clones, with about 90% observed a single time. Sequences were derived from CD4+ or CD8+ T cells sorted from blood, sampled in a trial of the OX40 agonist ivuxolimab. These receptors were collected from an adult with an advanced solid tumor such as melanoma, head and neck, liver or kidney cancer. Each CDR3 is given with its conserved first and last residue. Each record gives: CDR3 protein, CDR3 DNA, CDR3 length, D gene, J gene, V gene. D genes are given only for firm matches.

CDR3: CASSGGFADTQYF
DNA: TGTGCCAGCAGTGGGGGGTTTGCAGATACGCAGTATTTT
length: 13
D: -
J: TRBJ2-3
V: TRBV7-3

CDR3: CASSQMGGQGNIQYF
DNA: TGTGCCAGCAGTCAGATGGGGGGACAGGGAAACATTCAGTACTTC
length: 15
D: TRBD1
J: TRBJ2-4
V: TRBV28

CDR3: CASSSRTGSAGYTF
DNA: TGTGCCAGCAGTTCAAGGACAGGATCGGCTGGCTACACCTTC
length: 14
D: TRBD1
J: TRBJ1-2
V: TRBV6-5

CDR3: CATTVEGIFYGYTF
DNA: TGTGCCACCACGGTGGAGGGTATCTTCTATGGCTACACCTTC
length: 14
D: -
J: TRBJ1-2
V: TRBV28

CDR3: CASSYSFGGSEAFF
DNA: TGTGCCAGCAGTTACTCGTTCGGTGGCTCTGAAGCTTTCTTT
length: 14
D: -
J: TRBJ1-1
V: TRBV6-5

CDR3: CASSLLRGRGSEQYF
DNA: TGTGCCAGCAGTTTATTGCGGGGGAGGGGCTCCGAGCAGTACTTC
length: 15
D: TRBD2
J: TRBJ2-7
V: TRBV28

CDR3: CASWRRDRGNTGELFF
DNA: TGTGCCAGCTGGAGGAGGGACAGGGGGAACACCGGGGAGCTGTTTTTT
length: 16
D: TRBD1
J: TRBJ2-2
V: TRBV7-8

CDR3: CSVEDRFGTGETQYF
DNA: TGCAGCGTTGAAGATCGGTTTGGAACAGGAGAGACCCAGTACTTC
length: 15
D: -
J: TRBJ2-5
V: TRBV29-1

CDR3: CASSVSGSAYNEQFF
DNA: TGTGCCAGCAGCGTGAGCGGGAGCGCCTACAATGAGCAGTTCTTC
length: 15
D: TRBD2
J: TRBJ2-1
V: TRBV11-2

CDR3: CASSFRGLAKNIQYF
DNA: TGTGCCAGCAGTTTCCGAGGATTAGCCAAAAACATTCAGTACTTC
length: 15
D: -
J: TRBJ2-4
V: TRBV28

CDR3: CASSSSGSETDTQYF
DNA: TGCGCCAGCTCCTCTAGCGGGAGTGAGACAGATACGCAGTATTTT
length: 15
D: TRBD2
J: TRBJ2-3
V: TRBV4-1

CDR3: CARSARQGLYNEQFF
DNA: TGTGCCAGAAGCGCCCGACAGGGCCTCTACAATGAGCAGTTCTTC
length: 15
D: -
J: TRBJ2-1
V: TRBV7-5

CDR3: CATAGQGVLTDTQYF
DNA: TGTGCCACCGCGGGACAGGGGGTGCTCACAGATACGCAGTATTTT
length: 15
D: TRBD1
J: TRBJ2-3
V: TRBV19

CDR3: CASGLVHQDRINEQFF
DNA: TGTGCTAGTGGTTTGGTACACCAGGACAGGATCAATGAGCAGTTCTTC
length: 16
D: TRBD1
J: TRBJ2-1
V: TRBV12-5

CDR3: CASSLSGELFF
DNA: TGTGCCAGCAGCTTATCCGGGGAGCTGTTTTTT
length: 11
D: -
J: TRBJ2-2
V: TRBV5-5

CDR3: CASSFPGTNNEQYF
DNA: TGTGCCAGCAGCTTCCCGGGAACAAATAACGAGCAGTACTTC
length: 14
D: -
J: TRBJ2-7
V: TRBV7-8

CDR3: CASSLGLNTEAFF
DNA: TGTGCCAGCAGTTTAGGGTTGAACACTGAAGCTTTCTTT
length: 13
D: -
J: TRBJ1-1
V: TRBV28